These T cell receptor beta chains were read from a single sample in a study of blood T cell repertoires in COVID-19. Only in-frame clones appear in the TCRdb table, and some are missing; sequencing was by immunoSEQ multiplex PCR. Here the sample spans about 200,000 clones, 80% being singletons. The sample was peripheral blood. The receptor set was obtained from a woman between 70 and 85 years old with acute or convalescent COVID-19. CDR3s leave out the opening cysteine and the closing phenylalanine or tryptophan. Each record gives: clone size, V gene, J gene, CDR3 protein. Only part of the rows carry a size: once, few, many, or a class if the clone is expanded.

.	TRBV19	TRBJ1-4	ASSNVGQGYNEKLF
.	TRBV5-1	TRBJ2-7	ASGTENYEQY
.	TRBV28	TRBJ1-5	ASSLEAYQPQH
few	TRBV27	TRBJ2-7	ASRPTGPPYEQY
.	TRBV11-2	TRBJ2-7	ASSLDLQGYEQY
.	TRBV28	TRBJ1-2	ASSFGGAHYGYT
.	TRBV3-1/TRBV3-2	TRBJ2-5	ASSQGPVQETQY
few	TRBV27	TRBJ2-7	ASRTGVEQY
once	TRBV19	TRBJ1-5	ASSEDSGDQPQH
few	TRBV7-2	TRBJ1-4	ASSPDGGVGEKLF
.	TRBV7-6	TRBJ2-7	ASSSPGLGRAENYEQY
.	TRBV11-1	TRBJ1-3	ASSFRTGESGNTIY
.	TRBV29-1	TRBJ2-7	SGGQEYEQY
.	TRBV28	TRBJ1-2	ASSLVQWDYGYT
.	TRBV10-3	TRBJ2-3	AISGSSGSTDTQY
.	TRBV27	TRBJ1-6	ASGGQPNSPLH
.	TRBV3-1/TRBV3-2	TRBJ2-2	ASSSMGAGTGELF
.	TRBV6-5	TRBJ1-5	ASSKQGNQPQH
.	TRBV5-4	TRBJ1-1	ASSKRTGGDTEAF
few	TRBV29-1	TRBJ2-7	SVVEQHYEQY
.	TRBV19	TRBJ1-1	ASSRGRGTEAF
.	TRBV6-4	TRBJ2-3	ASSEEGSTGRPDTQY
.	TRBV12-3/TRBV12-4	TRBJ1-1	ASRTAGRTEAF
.	TRBV30	TRBJ1-1	AWSGQQNTEAF
.	TRBV28	TRBJ2-7	ASSQIIGTGYEQY
.	TRBV6-5	TRBJ1-1	ASSFGQAGRAF
.	TRBV2	TRBJ2-7	ASKRDRDLYEQY
.	TRBV9	TRBJ2-7	ASSVGRSSYEQY
.	TRBV25-1	TRBJ1-1	ARGVNTEAF
few	TRBV5-8	TRBJ2-2	ASSLRQGGTGELF
.	TRBV2	TRBJ2-2	ASSERLAITGELF
.	TRBV19	TRBJ1-1	ASSPTWGERTEAF
once	TRBV18	TRBJ2-5	ASSPSETQY
.	TRBV20-1	TRBJ2-2	SASLGLGVIANTGELF
.	TRBV2	TRBJ2-2	ATMPGLAGNTGELF
.	TRBV3-1/TRBV3-2	TRBJ1-2	ASSQDLYGYT